The 14 T cell receptor beta chains below come from one sample, sequenced in a study of cytomegalovirus exposure and HLA in healthy donors. In the PCR, 60 Vbeta and 13 Jbeta primers were used. Sequencing used immunoSEQ multiplex PCR; TCRdb keeps in-frame clones, though not all of them. The sample yields 200,000 to 250,000 clones, roughly 90% seen once. The sequenced material came from PBMCs. Every receptor here comes from a woman between 18 and 30 years old in good health and CMV-seronegative.

The J gene is TRBJ2-7, the V gene TRBV4-2; TRBD2 agrees at 9 bases. The CDR3 extends over 17 amino acids. Germline CDR1 reads LGHNA; CDR2 reads YNFKEQ. Germline trimming cut 1 base from V and 1 base from J; bases unmatched to any gene: 8. The CDR3 spells CASSQVDAGGPSYEQYF. In DNA form, the CDR3 reads TGTGCCAGCAGCCAAGTTGACGCGGGGGGGCCTTCCTACGAGCAGTACTTC.

V and J are TRBV5-8 and TRBJ1-5; a possible D gene is TRBD1 (6 bases). CDR3 length: 16 amino acids. V lost 2 bases and J 0 bases, leaving 12 bases between the germline ends. Germline CDR1 reads SGHTS; CDR2 reads YDEGEE. CDR3: CASSFRGRGSNQPQHF. CDR3 nucleotides: TGTGCCAGCAGCTTCCGCGGCAGGGGTAGCAATCAGCCCCAGCATTTT.

On this clone itself: Other DNA sequences in the sample encode the same CDR3. V gene TRBV7-2 combines with J gene TRBJ2-7; D is unclear. CDR1 SGHTA and CDR2 FQGNSA come from the germline V gene. V was cut by 6 bases and J by 2 bases, with 5 bases left in between. The CDR3 loop spans 11 amino acids. The CDR3 reads CASSLTYEQYF. In nucleotides, the CDR3 is TGTGCCAGCAGTCTAACCTACGAGCAGTACTTC.

This chain joins TRBV7-8 and TRBJ2-3, with 12 bases matching TRBD1. V lost 5 bases, J lost 3 bases, and 6 bases stayed unmatched. The CDR3 extends over 16 amino acids. CDR1 SGHVS and CDR2 FQNEAQ come from the germline V gene. The CDR3 is CASSHRDRGRTDTQYF. In DNA form, the CDR3 reads TGTGCCAGCAGCCACCGGGACAGGGGGCGGACAGATACGCAGTATTTT.

CDR3 DNA sequence: TGTGCCAGCTTACTAGCGGGTTACACCGGGGAGCTGTTTTTT. This gives the protein CASLLAGYTGELFF. The chain couples TRBV13 to TRBJ2-2; 9 nucleotides match TRBD2. Germline CDR1 reads PRHDT; CDR2 reads FYEKMQ (reference sequence). The trim removed 8 bases at V and 3 bases at J, leaving 4 bases unmatched. The CDR3 runs to 14 residues.

V and J are TRBV7-2 and TRBJ2-7, with D maybe TRBD2 (5 bases). Germline CDR1 and CDR2: SGHTA and FQGNSA. V lost 1 base to trimming and J lost 5 bases, with 12 bases between them. The CDR3 is 14 amino acids. CDR3 in DNA: TGTGCCAGCAGCTTAGATCCCGGGGTGGACGAGCAGTACTTC. Protein: CASSLDPGVDEQYF.

CDR3 bases: TGTGCCAGCAGCGTTCAGCAGGGCCCGAATAATGAAAAACTGTTTTTT. Its protein is CASSVQQGPNNEKLFF. The rearrangement uses TRBV5-4 and TRBJ1-4; tentatively, D is TRBD1 (5 bases). Germline V gene sequence: CDR1 SGHNT, CDR2 YYREEE (reference sequence). The CDR3 covers 16 residues. The V gene lost 4 bases and the J gene lost 4 bases, with 17 bases spanning the gap.

V usage is TRBV4-1 and J usage is TRBJ1-1, with D perhaps TRBD1 (6 bases). V dropped 1 base and J dropped 7 bases, with 7 bases sitting between them. CDR1 is MGHRA and CDR2 is YSYEKL in the germline V gene. CDR3 length: 12 residues. The CDR3 bases are TGCGCCAGCAGCCAAGGGGGGCTTGAAGCTTTCTTT. This translates into CASSQGGLEAFF.

The CDR3 region has the DNA TGTGCCAGCAGCTACGGACAGGGGGCACATCAGCCCCAGCATTTT. Encoded protein: CASSYGQGAHQPQHF. The chain is built from TRBV7-6 and TRBJ1-5, with 11 bases matching TRBD1. Germline CDR1 is SGHVS and CDR2 is FNYEAQ. This CDR3 has 15 amino acids. With V trimmed by 4 bases and J by 5 bases, 4 bases remained unmatched.

The chain recombines TRBV9 with TRBJ2-5; 8 nucleotides line up with TRBD2. Germline CDR1 is SGDLS and CDR2 is YYNGEE. The V gene end was trimmed by 3 bases and the J gene end by 2 bases; junction bases not matched to a gene: 12. The length of the CDR3 is 17 residues. The CDR3 region has the DNA TGTGCCAGCAGCGGAGGGGTCCTTCGGGAGGGTCAAGAGACCCAGTACTTC. Amino acids: CASSGGVLREGQETQYF.

The J gene is TRBJ1-1, the V gene TRBV27, with D unresolved. The CDR3 runs to 14 residues. Germline V gene lookup returns CDR1 MNHEY and CDR2 SMNVEV (reference sequence). V was pared by 3 bases and J by 2 bases, with 10 bases between. The CDR3 nucleotides read TGTGCCAGCAGTTTTCGGGAGCGAAACACTGAAGCTTTCTTT. This translates into CASSFRERNTEAFF.

The rearrangement uses TRBV20-1 and TRBJ1-2; D ambiguous. The CDR3 is 11 amino acids. Trimming took 6 bases from V and 4 from J, leaving 9 bases between them. Germline V gene data show CDR1 as DFQATT and CDR2 as SNEGSKA (reference sequence). CDR3 nucleotides: TGCAGTGCAACGGACTCCTATGGCTACACCTTC. It yields the protein CSATDSYGYTF.

This chain connects TRBV4-3 to TRBJ2-3; TRBD1 is a possible D gene (6 bases). CDR3 length: 13 residues. V gave up 4 bases and J gave up 4 bases, with 9 bases separating them. Germline assignment: CDR1 LGHNA and CDR2 YSLEER. The CDR3 is CASSRQVSDTQYF. For the CDR3, the DNA is TGCGCCAGCAGCCGACAGGTGTCAGATACGCAGTATTTT.

This clone occurred a few times. This sequence joins TRBV2 and TRBJ2-1, with 11 bases lining up with TRBD2. Trimming removed 6 bases from V and 10 bases from J; junction bases left unmatched: 11. This CDR3 has 15 amino acids. Germline V gene sequence: CDR1 SNHLY, CDR2 FYNNEI. In DNA form, the CDR3 reads TGTGCCAGCAGAATAGCGGGAGGGGTCATCAGGGAGCAGTTCTTC. This sequence encodes CASRIAGGVIREQFF.